This entry concerns a single TCR beta chain. Looked up from germline, CDR1 is SGHDN and CDR2 is FVKESK. The junction had 2 bases not matched to a gene; V was cut back by 1 base and J by 6 bases. The length of the CDR3 is 13 residues. Data came from immunoSEQ multiplex PCR; TCRdb stores just in-frame clones and leaves some out. The table includes about 80,000 clones, 94% detected once. The sample comes from a study of T cell changes during pregnancy in multiple sclerosis. The sample in question was peripheral blood, obtained in the third trimester of pregnancy. The sequence derives from a female donor with multiple sclerosis, enrolled in a pregnancy study. The rearrangement links TRBV14 to TRBJ2-7, with TRBD2 matching over 8 bases. Here the CDR3 DNA reads TGTGCCAGCAGCCAAGCGGGGGGGCTCGAGCAGTACTTC. Translation: CASSQAGGLEQYF. Based on the CDR3 plus reference TRBV14 and TRBJ2-7, the full variable domain is EAGVTQFPSHSVIEKGQTVTLRCDPISGHDNLYWYRRVMGKEIKFLLHFVKESKQDESGMPNNRFLAERTGGTYSTLKVQPAELEDSGVYFCASSQAGGLEQYFGPGTRLTVT.